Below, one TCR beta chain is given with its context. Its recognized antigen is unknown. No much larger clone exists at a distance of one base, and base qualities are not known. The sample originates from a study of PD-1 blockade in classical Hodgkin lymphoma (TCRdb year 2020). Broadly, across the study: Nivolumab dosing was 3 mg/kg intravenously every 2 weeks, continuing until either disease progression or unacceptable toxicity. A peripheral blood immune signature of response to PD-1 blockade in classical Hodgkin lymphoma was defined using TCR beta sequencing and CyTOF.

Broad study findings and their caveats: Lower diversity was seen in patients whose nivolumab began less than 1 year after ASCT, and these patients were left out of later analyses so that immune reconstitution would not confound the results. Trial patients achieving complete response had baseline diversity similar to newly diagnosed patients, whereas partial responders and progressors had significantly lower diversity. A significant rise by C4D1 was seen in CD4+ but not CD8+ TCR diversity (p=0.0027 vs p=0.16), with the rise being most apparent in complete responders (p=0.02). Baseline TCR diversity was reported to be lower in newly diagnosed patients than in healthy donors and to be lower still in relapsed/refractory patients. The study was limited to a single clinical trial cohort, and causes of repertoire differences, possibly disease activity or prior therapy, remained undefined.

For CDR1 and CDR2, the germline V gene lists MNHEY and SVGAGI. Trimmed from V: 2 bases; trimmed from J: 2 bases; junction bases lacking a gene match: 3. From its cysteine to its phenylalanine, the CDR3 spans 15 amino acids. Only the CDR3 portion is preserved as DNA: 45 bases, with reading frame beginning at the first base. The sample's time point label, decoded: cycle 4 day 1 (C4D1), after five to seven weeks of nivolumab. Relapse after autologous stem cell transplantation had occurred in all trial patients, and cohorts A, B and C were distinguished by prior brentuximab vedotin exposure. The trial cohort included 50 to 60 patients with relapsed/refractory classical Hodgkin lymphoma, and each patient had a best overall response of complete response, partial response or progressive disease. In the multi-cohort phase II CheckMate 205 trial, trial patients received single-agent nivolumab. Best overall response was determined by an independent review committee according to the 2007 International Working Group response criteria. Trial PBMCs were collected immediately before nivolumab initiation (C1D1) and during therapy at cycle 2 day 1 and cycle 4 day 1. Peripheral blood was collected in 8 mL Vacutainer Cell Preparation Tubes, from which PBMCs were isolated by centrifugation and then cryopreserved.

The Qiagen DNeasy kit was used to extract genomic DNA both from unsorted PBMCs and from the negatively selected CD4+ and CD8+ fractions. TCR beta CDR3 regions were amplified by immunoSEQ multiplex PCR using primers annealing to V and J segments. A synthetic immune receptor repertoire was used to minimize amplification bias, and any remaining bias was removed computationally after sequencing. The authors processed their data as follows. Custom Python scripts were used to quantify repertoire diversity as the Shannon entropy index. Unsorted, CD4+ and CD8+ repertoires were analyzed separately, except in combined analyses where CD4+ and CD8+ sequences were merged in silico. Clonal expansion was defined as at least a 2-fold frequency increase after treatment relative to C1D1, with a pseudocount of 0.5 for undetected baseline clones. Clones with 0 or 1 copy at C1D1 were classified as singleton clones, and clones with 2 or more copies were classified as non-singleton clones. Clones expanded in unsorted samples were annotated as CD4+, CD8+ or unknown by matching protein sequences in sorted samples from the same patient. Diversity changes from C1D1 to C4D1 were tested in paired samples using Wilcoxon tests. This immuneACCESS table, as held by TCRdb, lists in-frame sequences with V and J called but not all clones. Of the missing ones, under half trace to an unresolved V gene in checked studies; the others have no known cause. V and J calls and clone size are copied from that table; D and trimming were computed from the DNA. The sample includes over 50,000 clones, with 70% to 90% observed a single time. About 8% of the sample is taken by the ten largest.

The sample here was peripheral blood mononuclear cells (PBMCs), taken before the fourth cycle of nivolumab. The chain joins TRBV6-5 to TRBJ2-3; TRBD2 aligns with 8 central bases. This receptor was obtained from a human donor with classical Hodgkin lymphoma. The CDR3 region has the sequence CASSYGLADTDTQYF. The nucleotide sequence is TGTGCCAGCAGTTACGGACTAGCCGACACAGATACGCAGTATTTT.